The 9 T cell receptor beta chains presented below share a single source sample, sequenced in a study of blood T cell repertoires in COVID-19. Profiling relied on immunoSEQ multiplex PCR, and the TCRdb table lists in-frame clones only, not all of them. The sample shows about 62,000 clones, 75% to 90% of them seen only once. Sequences were obtained from peripheral blood. The source of these receptors is a woman in her fifties or sixties with COVID-19, enrolled during active disease.

The chain employs TRBV11-3 and TRBJ2-7; 7 nucleotides agree with TRBD1. The CDR3 consists of 14 residues. Germline CDR1 SGHNT, CDR2 YENEEA. Trimming removed 5 bases from V and 2 bases from J; junction bases left unmatched: 6. The CDR3 spells CASSPGTDPYEQYF. The CDR3, as DNA: TGTGCCAGCAGCCCAGGGACAGATCCCTACGAGCAGTACTTC.

The chain combines TRBV5-1 with TRBJ1-1; a weak D match, TRBD1 (6 bases). The CDR3 sequence is 15 residues long. Germline V gene sequence: CDR1 SGHRS, CDR2 YFSETQ. Trimming left V 0 bases short and J 4 bases short, with 13 bases between. This chain's CDR3 is CASSLDYRDGTEAFF. The CDR3 DNA reads TGCGCCAGCAGCTTGGATTACAGGGATGGCACTGAAGCTTTCTTT. Full variable domain (rest looked up from reference TRBV5-1 and TRBJ1-1): KAGVTQTPRYLIKTRGQQVTLSCSPISGHRSVSWYQQTPGQGLQFLFEYFSETQRNKGNFPGRFSGRQFSNSRSEMNVSTLELGDSALYLCASSLDYRDGTEAFFGQGTRLTVV.

This clone showed up just once. J is TRBJ1-5 and V is TRBV24-1; unclear D gene. In germline, CDR1 is KGHDR, CDR2 SFDVKD. Trimming pared 4 bases from V and 3 bases from J, leaving 12 bases between. CDR3 size: 15 residues. CDR3 coding DNA: TGTGCCACCAGTGACCCCGACATGCCCAATCAGCCCCAGCATTTT. Protein product: CATSDPDMPNQPQHF.

This chain uses TRBV6-2 or TRBV6-3 with TRBJ2-7; 15 bases are a match to TRBD2. This CDR3 is 19 amino acids long. Germline assignment: CDR1 MNHEY and CDR2 SVGEGT. V dropped 5 bases and J dropped 5; count of bases not matched to a gene: 16. The CDR3 DNA sequence: TGTGCCAGCAGTCATGGACTAGCGGGAGGGATGGTTGGTCGCCACGAGCAGTACTTC. This sequence encodes CASSHGLAGGMVGRHEQYF.

This chain links TRBV10-1 with TRBJ2-6; the D is unclear. This CDR3 has 17 amino acids. The V end lost 2 bases, the J end lost 0 bases, and 11 bases lay between the germline ends. CDR1 and CDR2 from the germline V gene are WNHNN and SYGVQD (reference sequence). Here the CDR3 reads CASSEGLPDSGANVLTF. The CDR3 DNA reads as TGCGCCAGCAGTGAGGGGCTACCCGACTCTGGGGCCAACGTCCTGACTTTC.

The chain joins TRBV23-1 to TRBJ1-1, with TRBD1 identical over 7 bases. TRBV23-1 is treated as an ORF (open reading frame) with a function not yet certain. CDR3 size: 15 residues. The V gene end was trimmed by 7 bases and the J gene end by 3 bases; junction bases not matched to a gene: 11. The CDR3 here is CASTEPWTGHTEAFF. The DNA of the CDR3 is TGCGCCAGCACCGAACCTTGGACAGGCCACACTGAAGCTTTCTTT.

Only a few counts were recorded for this clone. The chain combines TRBV4-1 with TRBJ1-4, with 7 bases lining up with TRBD1. CDR1 and CDR2 from the germline V gene are MGHRA and YSYEKL. The CDR3 is 13 residues long. V trimming: 0 bases; J trimming: 15 bases; junction bases outside the gene matches: 7. The CDR3 loop is CASSQDRRGLVFF. CDR3 in DNA: TGCGCCAGCAGCCAAGATCGGAGGGGGCTGGTGTTTTTT.

The chain links TRBV27 to TRBJ1-5, with 10 bases identical to TRBD1. V lost 2 bases to trimming and J lost 6 bases; unmatched junction nucleotides: 22. Germline values: CDR1 MNHEY, CDR2 SMNVEV (reference sequence). The CDR3 has 21 amino acids. CDR3 nucleotides: TGTGCCAGCAGTTTAAATTACCTCGAATCCCTCCGGGACAGGGGCGGTCAGCCCCAGCATTTT. As protein: CASSLNYLESLRDRGGQPQHF.

V usage is TRBV3-1 (or the pseudogene TRBV3-2) and J usage is TRBJ2-7; 10 positions agree with TRBD2. The germline V gene has CDR1 LGHDT and CDR2 YNNKEL (reference sequence). This CDR3 comprises 16 residues. V shed 4 bases, J shed 3 bases, and the junction held 9 bases outside the gene matches. The CDR3 protein is CASSPGSAGGIYEQYF. The CDR3, as DNA: TGTGCCAGCAGCCCGGGTTCAGCGGGAGGGATCTACGAGCAGTACTTC.